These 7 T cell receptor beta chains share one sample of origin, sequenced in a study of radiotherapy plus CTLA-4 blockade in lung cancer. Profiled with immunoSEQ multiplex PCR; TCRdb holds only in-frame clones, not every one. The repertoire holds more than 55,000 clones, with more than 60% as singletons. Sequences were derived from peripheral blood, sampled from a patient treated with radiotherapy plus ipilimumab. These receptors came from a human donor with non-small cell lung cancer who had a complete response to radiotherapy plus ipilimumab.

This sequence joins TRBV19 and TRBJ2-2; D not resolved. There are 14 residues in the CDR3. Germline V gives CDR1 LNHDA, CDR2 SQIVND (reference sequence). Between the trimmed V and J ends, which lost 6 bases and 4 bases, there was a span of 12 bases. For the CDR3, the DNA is TGTGCCAGTAGGATCGATGCAGGCACCGGGGAGCTGTTTTTT. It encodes CASRIDAGTGELFF.

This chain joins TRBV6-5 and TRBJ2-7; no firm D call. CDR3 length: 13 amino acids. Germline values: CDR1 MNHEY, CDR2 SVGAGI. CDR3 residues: CASTYNWDYEQYV. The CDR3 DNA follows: TGTGCCAGCACTTACAATTGGGACTACGAGCAGTACGTC.

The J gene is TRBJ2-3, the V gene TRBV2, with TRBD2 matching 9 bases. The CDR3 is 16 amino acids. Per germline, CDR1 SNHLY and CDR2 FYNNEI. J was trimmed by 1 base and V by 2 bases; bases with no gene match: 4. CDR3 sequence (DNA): TGTGCCAGCAGTGAACTAGCGGGACCCGGCACAGATACGCAGTATTTT. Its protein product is CASSELAGPGTDTQYF.

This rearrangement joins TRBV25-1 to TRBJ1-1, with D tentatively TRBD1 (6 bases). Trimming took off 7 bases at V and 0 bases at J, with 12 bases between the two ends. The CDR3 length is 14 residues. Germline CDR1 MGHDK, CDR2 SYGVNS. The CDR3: CASISTGMNTEAFF. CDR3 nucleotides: TGTGCCAGCATCTCGACAGGAATGAACACTGAAGCTTTCTTT. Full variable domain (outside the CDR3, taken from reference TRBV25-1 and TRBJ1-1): EADIYQTPRYLVIGTGKKITLECSQTMGHDKMYWYQQDPGMELHLIHYSYGVNSTEKGDLSSESTVSRIRTEHFPLTLESARPSHTSQYLCASISTGMNTEAFFGQGTRLTVV.

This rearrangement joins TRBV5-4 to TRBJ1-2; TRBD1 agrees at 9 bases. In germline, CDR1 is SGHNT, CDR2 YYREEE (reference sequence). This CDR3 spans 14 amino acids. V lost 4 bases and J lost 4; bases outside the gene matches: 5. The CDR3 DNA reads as TGTGCCAGCAGCCAAAACAGGGGGCCCTATGGCTACACCTTC. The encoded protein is CASSQNRGPYGYTF.

Here the CDR3 DNA reads TGTGCCAGCAGCCACAAGCAGGGGCGAGAGACCCAGTACTTC. Translating it yields CASSHKQGRETQYF. This rearrangement joins TRBV7-2 to TRBJ2-5; possible D gene TRBD1, 6 bases. V lost 5 bases and J lost 4, with 14 bases in between. Per germline, CDR1 SGHTA and CDR2 FQGNSA. The CDR3 is 14 amino acids. The whole variable domain, remainder taken from reference TRBV7-2 and TRBJ2-5, is GAGVSQSPSNKVTEKGKDVELRCDPISGHTALYWYRQSLGQGLEFLIYFQGNSAPDKSGLPSDRFSAERTGGSVSTLTIQRTQQEDSAVYLCASSHKQGRETQYFGPGTRLLVL.

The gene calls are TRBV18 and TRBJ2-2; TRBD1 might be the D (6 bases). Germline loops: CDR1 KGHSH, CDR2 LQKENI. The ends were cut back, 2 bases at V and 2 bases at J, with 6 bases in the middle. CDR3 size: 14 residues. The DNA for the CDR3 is TGTGCCAGCTCACCAGGGACAAACACCGGGGAGCTGTTTTTT. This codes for CASSPGTNTGELFF.